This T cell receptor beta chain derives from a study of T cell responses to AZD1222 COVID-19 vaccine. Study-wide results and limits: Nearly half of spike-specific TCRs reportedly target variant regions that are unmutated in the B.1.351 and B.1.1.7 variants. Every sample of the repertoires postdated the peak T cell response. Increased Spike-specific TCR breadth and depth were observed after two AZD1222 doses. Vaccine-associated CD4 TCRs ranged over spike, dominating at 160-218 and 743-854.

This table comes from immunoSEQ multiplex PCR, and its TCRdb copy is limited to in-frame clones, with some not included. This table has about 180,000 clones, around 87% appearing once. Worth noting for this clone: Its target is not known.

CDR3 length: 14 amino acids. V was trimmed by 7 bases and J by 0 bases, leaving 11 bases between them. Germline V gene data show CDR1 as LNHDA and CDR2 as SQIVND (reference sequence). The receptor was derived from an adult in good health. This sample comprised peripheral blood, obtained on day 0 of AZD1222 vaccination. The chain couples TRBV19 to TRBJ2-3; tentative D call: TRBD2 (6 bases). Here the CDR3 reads CASTSATSTDTQYF. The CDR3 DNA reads TGTGCCAGTACTAGCGCCACTAGCACAGATACGCAGTATTTT.